This T cell receptor beta chain derives from a study of early T cells in non-severe SARS-CoV-2 infection. Looking at the study overall: The study sequenced bulk RNA from unsorted whole blood, with chains unpaired.

General study points: The study's VDJdb matching favored anti-spike CD8 responses and missed private and CD4 specificities.

This clonotype has at least ten counts. Its antigen is undetermined. Unique molecular identifiers were added to individual cDNA molecules. TCRdb re-called the 5' RACE reads with MiXCR, one entry per CDR3 protein. This sample carries some 67,000 distinct CDR3 sequences, more than 8% of them seen once, and the ten largest clones take roughly 15%. The CDR3 runs to 12 residues. Deletions cut 3 bases from V and 7 bases from J, with 7 bases between. The input for sequencing was whole blood, taken at baseline. The chain recombines TRBV12-3 or TRBV12-4 with TRBJ1-5, with no clear D. The sequence was obtained from an adult who was a healthcare worker with PCR-confirmed SARS-CoV-2 infection or an uninfected control (not recorded which). The CDR3 DNA reads as TGTGCCAGCAGTTTCGGGGAGCAGCCCCAGCATTTT. Encoded protein: CASSFGEQPQHF.